The 31 T cell receptor beta chains below come from one sample, sequenced in a study of T cell repertoires in cytomegalovirus infection. Each CDR3 protein is one row after TCRdb ran MiXCR on the reads. The table lists fewer than 1,000,000 distinct CDR3 sequences, approximately 30% of them singletons, with 13% in the top ten. These receptors are not linked to any known antigen. Sample: cultured CD8+ T cells from PBMCs, taken from culture after CMV antigen stimulation. These receptors were obtained from a human donor in good health (CMV status not recorded). Some clones in this sample may be carry-over from other donors' samples.

This clonotype was detected a few times. The rearrangement joins TRBV12-3 or TRBV12-4 to TRBJ1-6; D may be TRBD1 (6 bases). V shed 7 bases and J shed 11 bases, with 18 bases lying between them. The CDR3 runs to 14 residues. CDR3 in DNA: TGTGCCAGCACCCCCGGGGGGCTAAGGACACCCCTCCACTTT. Translated, it gives CASTPGGLRTPLHF.

The chain is built from TRBV12-3 or TRBV12-4 and TRBJ1-2; maybe TRBD1 (6 bases). Trimming stripped 10 bases from V and 3 bases from J, with 9 bases between. The length of the CDR3 is 11 residues. The CDR3 nucleotides read TGTGCCACCCCAGGGGACTATGGCTACACCTTC. Its translation is CATPGDYGYTF.

This clonotype was counted between two and nine times. Here the CDR3 reads CASRKTQGASPLHF. The CDR3, as DNA: TGTGCCAGCAGGAAGACACAGGGGGCTTCACCCCTCCACTTT. The chain couples TRBV27 to TRBJ1-6; the match to TRBD1 covers 9 bases. Germline V gene sequence: CDR1 MNHEY, CDR2 SMNVEV (reference sequence). V lost 6 bases and J lost 9; bases outside the gene matches: 6. The CDR3 loop spans 14 amino acids.

The chain employs TRBV4-1 and TRBJ2-1; 8 bases agree with TRBD1. The CDR3 is 15 amino acids. Germline values: CDR1 MGHRA, CDR2 YSYEKL. Losses at the gene ends were 4 bases for V and 5 bases for J; bases not matched to a gene: 7. CDR3 amino acids: CASSLGQGFNNEQFF. The CDR3 bases are TGCGCCAGCAGCCTCGGACAGGGTTTTAACAATGAGCAGTTCTTC.

This clonotype was counted a few times. The V call is TRBV12-3 or TRBV12-4, the J call TRBJ1-2, with D uncertain. The CDR3 totals 16 residues. The V end lost 6 bases, the J end lost 5 bases, and 22 bases lay between the germline ends. CDR3 amino acids: CASRISSSRSHYGYTF. The CDR3 DNA follows: TGTGCCAGCAGGATCTCTTCATCGAGATCCCATTATGGCTACACCTTC.

This clonotype was detected a few times. This sequence joins TRBV12-3 or TRBV12-4 and TRBJ2-1; possibly TRBD1 for D (6 bases). The CDR3 sequence is 15 residues long. V was trimmed by 3 bases and J by 0 bases, leaving 9 bases between them. The CDR3 sequence: CASSFDRFSYNEQFF. DNA of the CDR3: TGTGCCAGCAGTTTCGACAGGTTCTCCTACAATGAGCAGTTCTTC.

This chain's CDR3 is CSVEGRGPGDPYNEQFF. The CDR3 DNA follows: TGCAGCGTTGAAGGGAGAGGACCCGGAGATCCATACAATGAGCAGTTCTTC. V usage is TRBV29-1 and J usage is TRBJ2-1; D not certain. The CDR3 is 17 residues long. V was shortened by 1 base and J by 4 bases, with 20 bases between the two germline ends. Germline V gene lookup returns CDR1 SQVTM and CDR2 ANQGSEA.

The chain uses TRBV7-8 and TRBJ2-1; the D gene is possibly TRBD2 (5 bases). CDR1 SGHVS and CDR2 FQNEAQ come from the germline V gene. The CDR3 sequence is 17 residues long. The V end was cut by 0 bases, the J end by 4 bases, with 16 bases between. CDR3: CASSLAGPARGYNEQFF. CDR3 in DNA: TGTGCCAGCAGCTTAGCGGGTCCCGCCCGGGGTTACAATGAGCAGTTCTTC.

This clonotype was seen a handful of times. The genes are TRBV11-2 and TRBJ2-2; D unclear. The germline V gene encodes CDR1 SGHAT and CDR2 FQNNGV. The length of the CDR3 is 18 residues. V lost 2 bases and J lost 3, with 19 bases in between. CDR3 nucleotide sequence: TGTGCCAGCAGCTTAATGTCCCGTCTTACAAGTTACACCGGGGAGCTGTTTTTT. As protein: CASSLMSRLTSYTGELFF.

On this clonotype itself: This may be a read error: a much more frequent sequence differs by one nucleotide. The chain has TRBV27 and TRBJ1-1, with D tentatively TRBD1 (5 bases). This CDR3 is built from 13 residues. In germline, CDR1 is MNHEY, CDR2 SMNVEV (reference sequence). CDR3 amino acids: CASSLKPGSETFF. As DNA, the CDR3 is TGTGCCAGCAGTTTAAAACCAGGGAGTGAAACTTTCTTT.

The rearrangement links TRBV30 to TRBJ2-1, with 7 bases matching TRBD2. The CDR3 runs to 15 residues. V gave up 6 bases and J gave up 7 bases; unmatched junction bases: 15. The germline CDR1 and CDR2 sequences are GTSNPN and SVGIG (reference sequence). DNA of the CDR3: TGTGCCTGCGACCAGGCGGGAGTAGTATGGAATGAGCAGTTCTTC. Translation: CACDQAGVVWNEQFF.

The CDR3 sequence: CASSYIVGGNTEAFF. CDR3 nucleotide sequence: TGTGCCAGCAGTTATATCGTAGGCGGGAACACTGAAGCTTTCTTT. The rearrangement links TRBV6-2 or TRBV6-3 to TRBJ1-1; D gene unclear. The V end was cut by 3 bases, the J end by 1 base, with 12 bases between. The CDR3 is 15 residues long. The germline V gene has CDR1 MNHEY and CDR2 SVGEGT.

This clonotype has just a few counts. This rearrangement joins TRBV27 to TRBJ2-5; the D gene is possibly TRBD2 (7 bases). Germline-derived CDR1 and CDR2 are MNHEY and SMNVEV (reference sequence). The CDR3 has 13 residues. The V end was cut by 4 bases, the J end by 10 bases, with 16 bases between. The CDR3 protein is CASSSKGGEDQYF. The CDR3 DNA is TGTGCCAGCAGTTCAAAGGGGGGGGAGGACCAGTACTTC.

The V and J genes are TRBV28 and TRBJ1-2; no reliable D call. This CDR3 comprises 14 residues. Germline V CDR1 and CDR2: MDHEN, SYDVKM. Between the trimmed V and J ends, which lost 4 bases and 8 bases, there was a span of 17 bases. The CDR3 nucleotides are TGTGCCAGCAGTTCCATCTCACGGGCTAGCGGCTACACCTTC. This gives the protein CASSSISRASGYTF.

This clonotype has ten or more counts. This rearrangement joins TRBV7-2 to TRBJ1-5; 9 nucleotides line up with TRBD1. The length of the CDR3 is 18 residues. After removal of 4 bases from V and 3 bases from J, the junction contained 13 bases not matched to a gene. Per germline, CDR1 SGHTA and CDR2 FQGNSA. CDR3 region: CASSSPPDRGKYNQPQHF. Here the CDR3 DNA reads TGTGCCAGCAGCTCCCCTCCGGACAGGGGAAAGTACAATCAGCCCCAGCATTTT.

The V and J genes are TRBV4-1 and TRBJ2-2; D is uncertain. Germline assignment: CDR1 MGHRA and CDR2 YSYEKL. V dropped 2 bases and J dropped 6 bases, with 7 bases sitting between them. CDR3 length: 13 amino acids. The DNA for the CDR3 is TGCGCCAGCAGCCAAACAGTTCCCGGGGAGCTGTTTTTT. This sequence encodes CASSQTVPGELFF.

This rearrangement joins TRBV4-1 to TRBJ1-2; possible D gene TRBD1, 5 bases. Germline CDR1 MGHRA, CDR2 YSYEKL. V lost 0 bases to trimming and J lost 4 bases, with 12 bases between them. CDR3 length: 15 residues. The CDR3 region is CASSQDDGGTYGYTF. The CDR3 region has the DNA TGCGCCAGCAGCCAAGATGATGGGGGGACCTATGGCTACACCTTC.

Many counts were recorded for this clonotype. The chain joins TRBV6-2 or TRBV6-3 to TRBJ1-2; D may be TRBD1 (6 bases). CDR1 and CDR2 (germline): MNHEY, SVGEGT. V gave up 2 bases and J gave up 6 bases, with 7 bases separating them. The CDR3 is made up of 12 amino acids. The CDR3 region has the DNA TGTGCCAGCAGTTACCACAGGGATGGCTACACCTTC. Its translation: CASSYHRDGYTF.

This clonotype came up a few times. This chain connects TRBV27 to TRBJ2-3, with TRBD2 matching 7 bases. Germline CDR1 is MNHEY and CDR2 is SMNVEV (reference sequence). This CDR3 spans 14 amino acids. J gave up 4 bases and V 4 bases, and 5 bases lay outside the gene matches. In DNA, the CDR3 is TGTGCCAGCAGTTCCGGACTAGTTTCAGATACGCAGTATTTT. Encoded protein: CASSSGLVSDTQYF.

The genes are TRBV27 and TRBJ1-1, with a tentative D call TRBD1 (6 bases). The CDR3 totals 14 residues. With 3 bases removed from V and 3 bases from J, the gap between germline ends came to 11 bases. Germline lookup yields CDR1 MNHEY and CDR2 SMNVEV (reference sequence). The CDR3 protein is CASSFTGRDTEAFF. DNA for the CDR3: TGTGCCAGCAGTTTCACAGGGAGGGACACTGAAGCTTTCTTT.

The chain joins TRBV20-1 to TRBJ2-7, with D unclear. Germline CDR1 reads DFQATT; CDR2 reads SNEGSKA (reference sequence). The CDR3 is 13 amino acids. V shed 6 bases and J shed 4 bases, with 16 bases lying between them. CDR3 DNA: TGCAGTGCCATGCCCTTCTCTAAATACGAGCAGTACGTC. It encodes CSAMPFSKYEQYV.

Turning to this clonotype: This CDR3 is missing its conserved last phenylalanine or tryptophan, likely due to a read error. CDR3 protein: CASSPIVSGGTDTQYY. The DNA of the CDR3 is TGTGCCAGCAGTCCCATAGTCAGCGGGGGCACAGATACGCAGTATTAT. The chain links TRBV27 to TRBJ2-3; 7 nucleotides align to TRBD2. The CDR3 is 16 amino acids. The junction had 9 bases not matched to a gene; V was cut back by 5 bases and J by 1 base. Germline CDR1 and CDR2: MNHEY and SMNVEV (reference sequence).

This clonotype has more than one count but fewer than ten. The V call is TRBV7-8, the J call TRBJ1-1, with 8 bases that match TRBD1. The J segment lost 12 bases and the V segment lost 2 bases, leaving 5 bases of the junction unmatched. Germline loops: CDR1 SGHVS, CDR2 FQNEAQ. The CDR3 loop spans 12 amino acids. DNA for the CDR3: TGTGCCAGCAGCTTAAGGACAGGGTTAACTTTCTTT. Translating gives CASSLRTGLTFF.

The chain employs TRBV12-3 or TRBV12-4 and TRBJ2-5; weak D call: TRBD1 (5 bases). Trimming left V 1 base short and J 3 bases short, with 9 bases between. The CDR3 is 14 residues long. This CDR3 is CASSLGLREETQYF. Written as DNA, the CDR3 is TGTGCCAGCAGTTTAGGCCTCAGGGAAGAGACCCAGTACTTC.

The chain employs TRBV5-5 and TRBJ1-2; D uncertain. The CDR3 sequence is 14 residues long. V was cut by 5 bases and J by 12 bases, with 23 bases left in between. Looked up from germline, CDR1 is SGHKS and CDR2 is YYEKEE (reference sequence). Here the CDR3 DNA reads TGTGCCAGCAGTTGGACGATTGCGGACTATCGTGACACCTTC. This codes for CASSWTIADYRDTF.

V usage is TRBV6-1 and J usage is TRBJ2-2; TRBD2 matches at 16 bases. After removal of 5 bases from V and 5 bases from J, the junction contained 11 bases not matched to a gene. This CDR3 is built from 19 residues. The germline gives CDR1 MNHNS, CDR2 SASEGT. The DNA of the CDR3 is TGTGCCAGCAGTCCATCCGGGACTAGCGGGGGGGCGGGGACCGGGGAGCTGTTTTTT. Protein: CASSPSGTSGGAGTGELFF.

The chain combines TRBV7-9 with TRBJ1-4; D not resolved. V lost 5 bases and J lost 5, with 12 bases in between. Germline lookup yields CDR1 SEHNR and CDR2 FQNEAQ (reference sequence). The CDR3 consists of 14 residues. This chain's CDR3 is CASSPGVGNEKLFF. The CDR3, as DNA: TGTGCCAGCAGCCCGGGAGTGGGGAATGAAAAACTGTTTTTT.

The chain recombines TRBV11-2 with TRBJ2-3; D may match TRBD1 or TRBD2 (5 bases each). The CDR3 has 17 residues. Deletions cut 0 bases from V and 2 bases from J, with 15 bases between. The V gene's germline CDR1 is SGHAT and CDR2 FQNNGV. The CDR3 DNA follows: TGTGCCAGCAGCTTAGACCTTTCGGGGACGGACACAGATACGCAGTATTTT. This translates into CASSLDLSGTDTDTQYF.

The V call is TRBV6-6, the J call TRBJ1-5; 11 nucleotides match TRBD1. Per the germline V gene, CDR1 is MNHNY and CDR2 is SVGAGI (reference sequence). This CDR3 has 19 residues. V gave up 0 bases and J gave up 0 bases; unmatched junction bases: 7. The CDR3 sequence: CASSYSPGQGVNSNQPQHF. The CDR3 nucleotides read TGTGCCAGCAGTTACTCCCCGGGACAGGGGGTAAATAGCAATCAGCCCCAGCATTTT.

Only a few counts were recorded for this clonotype. The junction departs from the called germline gene at one end, perhaps through a read error. The genes are TRBV19 and TRBJ1-5; 7 nucleotides agree with TRBD1. Germline assignment: CDR1 LNHDA and CDR2 SQIVND (reference sequence). The CDR3 contains 11 residues. The CDR3 region has the DNA TGTGCCAGTACCAATAAGAGGGACAGAAATTTT. Its protein product is CASTNKRDRNF.

The chain employs TRBV7-9 and TRBJ1-1; no definite D call. Trimming pared 4 bases from V and 3 bases from J, leaving 12 bases between. The CDR3 has 14 amino acids. Germline V gene lookup returns CDR1 SEHNR and CDR2 FQNEAQ (reference sequence). The CDR3 is CASSSTGDHTEAFF. In DNA, the CDR3 is TGTGCCAGCAGCTCCACCGGGGATCACACTGAAGCTTTCTTT.